This T cell receptor (beta chain) appears in the sequencing data of a study of blood T cell repertoires in COVID-19. Turning to the study itself: The United States, Italy and Spain supplied acute and convalescent COVID-19 samples. T cells, B-cell-depleted T cells, or PBMCs provided the cDNA or gDNA that served as material.

Generated by immunoSEQ multiplex PCR, the TCRdb table keeps only in-frame clones and is missing some. The sample yields 250,000 to 300,000 clones, approximately 87% seen once. Germline loops: CDR1 MDHEN, CDR2 SYDVKM. Trimming shortened V by 5 bases and J by 8 bases, and 16 bases separated the two germline ends. The CDR3 is made up of 15 amino acids. Sequencing was carried out using peripheral blood. The V and J genes are TRBV28 and TRBJ1-6; D gene unclear. This clonotype was obtained from a man in his sixties who had recovered from COVID-19. CDR3 loop: CASSPQSSPDSPLHF. The CDR3 region has the DNA TGTGCCAGCAGTCCACAGAGTTCCCCGGATTCACCCCTCCACTTT.